This T cell receptor (beta chain) was recovered during a study of identical twins (dated by TCRdb to the mid-2010s). About the investigation overall: To test whether fetal clonotypes persist, the study used deep sequencing on TCR alpha and beta repertoires from monozygotic twins, unrelated adults of various ages, and cord blood. Replicate twin experiments were performed at different times using different library preparation protocols to rule out contamination. The research as a whole found: Recombination models systematically underestimated out-of-frame TCR alpha sharing in monozygotic twins but agreed with sharing between unrelated individuals. Fewer insertions were carried by abundant cord blood beta clonotypes; a weaker similar trend was observed in young adult naive repertoires, while no such trend was observed in memory repertoires. Excess twin sharing in beta out-of-frame sequences was weaker because fewer shared sequences lowered the signal-to-noise ratio. Compared with coincidental sharing between unrelated individuals, out-of-frame TCR alpha sequences shared between twins had an excess of sequences with low generation probability. Because the same donors could not be followed over many years, the conclusions relied on cross-sectional statistical analysis. Invariant T cells such as MAIT and iNKT could partly confound zero-insertion analyses, though diverse VJ usage argued against this for most clonotypes.

Receptors were amplified or captured by 5' RACE. The data were produced on an Illumina HiSeq 2000. A universal primer binding site was introduced by template switching, and a unique molecular identifier was present in the final cDNA, enabling accurate counting of TCR cDNA molecules. Specific primers in the conserved constant-segment region were used to synthesize first-strand cDNA for the TCR alpha and beta chains. To control for contamination, each cDNA library was double barcoded with a SMART-Mk sample barcode plus Illumina barcodes. TruSeq adapter sequences, together with Illumina sample barcodes, were added in two successive PCR steps. Sequencing of the TCR alpha and beta cDNA libraries was done on the Illumina HiSeq platform using custom primers. The authors' pipeline ran thus. Raw reads were processed with MiGEC to extract unique molecular identifiers, and MiXCR was used to determine CDR3 positions. For each individual, recombination models were inferred using an EM algorithm with the repgenHMM and IGoR tools. The analysis of shared clonotypes was done with the tcR package in R, with sharing normalized by the product of cloneset sizes. To study raw recombination free of thymic and clonal selection effects, out-of-frame nonproductive sequences were analyzed. Using fastp trimming at Q25 and MiXCR clonotype assembly, TCRdb reanalyzed the public sequencing data and kept in-frame beta chains. All rows with the same CDR3 protein become a single entry with the most common DNA and genes. TCRdb, not the original authors, processed these V and J calls. Within this sample are about 890,000 distinct CDR3 sequences, with roughly an eighth of them counted one time only. Of the sample, roughly 1.6% falls within the top ten clones.

This clonotype showed up just a few times. Its antigen is unknown. No quality values exist for individual bases; no much larger clone is one base distant. The CDR3 measures 14 amino acids from cysteine to phenylalanine. The only DNA kept is the CDR3, 42 bases in frame from the first base. The junction shows trimming of 5 bases on V and 7 bases on J, plus 17 bases between the germline ends. The germline V gene (reference sequence) sets CDR1 to MNHEY and CDR2 to SMNVEV. All donors were healthy Caucasians. Three pairs of female monozygotic twins, all aged 18 to 29 years, were included in the twin cohort. Peripheral blood mononuclear cells were the source from which RNA for the TCR libraries was isolated. These data are also associated with another study on yellow fever vaccine responses in identical twins. Taken from the second paper: The authors reported that the T cell response to vaccination in identical twins appeared partly convergent and partly personalized. The study precisely tracked vaccine-responding T cell clones in identical twins.

This chain is built from TRBV27 and TRBJ1-2, and the D gene may be TRBD1, 6 bases matching. The sample consisted of PBMCs. The receptor was isolated from a young woman in good health. The sequence in DNA is TGTGCCAGCAGTCGACAGGAGTTGGGGGGTGGCTACACCTTC. Translated, this gives CASSRQELGGGYTF.